This T cell receptor (beta chain) originates from a study of T cell repertoires in cytomegalovirus infection. Overall study: Public TCR beta signatures indicated both CMV infection and matching HLA type.

This clonotype was seen only a few times. Antigen: not known. Germline CDR1 reads SGHVS; CDR2 reads FNYEAQ. CDR3 length equals 15 residues. Trimming cost V 2 bases and J 3 bases, with 10 bases left between them. TCRdb re-derived calls from the reads in MiXCR, one entry per CDR3 protein. The sample carries about 770,000 distinct CDR3 sequences, about 28% recorded once. This clonotype originated in a human donor in good health (CMV status not recorded). Some clones in this sample may be carry-over from other donors' samples. The chain combines TRBV7-6 with TRBJ2-2; D not certain. Sequenced here: cultured CD8+ T cells from PBMCs, sampled from culture after CMV antigen stimulation. The chain's CDR3 is CASSLRGVDTGELFF. The CDR3 coding sequence is TGTGCCAGCAGCTTAAGAGGTGTGGACACCGGGGAGCTGTTTTTT.